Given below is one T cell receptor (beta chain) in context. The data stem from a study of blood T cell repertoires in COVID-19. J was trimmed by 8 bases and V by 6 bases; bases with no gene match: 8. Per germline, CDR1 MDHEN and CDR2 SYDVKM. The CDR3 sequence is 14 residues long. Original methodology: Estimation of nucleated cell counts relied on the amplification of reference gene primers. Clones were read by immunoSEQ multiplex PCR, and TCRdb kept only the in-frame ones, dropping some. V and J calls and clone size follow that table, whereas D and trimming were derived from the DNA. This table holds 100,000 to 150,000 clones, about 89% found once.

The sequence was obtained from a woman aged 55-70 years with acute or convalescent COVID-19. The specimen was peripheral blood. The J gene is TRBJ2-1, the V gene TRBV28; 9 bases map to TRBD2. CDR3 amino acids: CASSLGLALDEQFF. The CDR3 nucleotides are TGTGCCAGCAGCCTGGGACTAGCCTTGGATGAGCAGTTCTTC.